This TCR beta chain appears in the sequencing data of a study of cytomegalovirus exposure and HLA in healthy donors. Libraries were prepared by immunoSEQ multiplex PCR; TCRdb keeps only in-frame clonotypes and omits some of them. This table holds 150,000 to 200,000 clones, about 87% found once. These donors were members of the roughly 120-subject validation cohort, a group separate from the approximately 680-subject first cohort. The germline V and J ends were trimmed by 4 bases and 1 base, with 11 bases remaining between them. CDR3 length: 15 residues. Germline values: CDR1 SGHNT, CDR2 YYREEE (reference sequence). This clone has a handful of counts.

The source material was PBMCs. The receptor comes from a woman in her twenties or thirties in good health and CMV-seronegative. V and J are TRBV5-4 and TRBJ2-2; perhaps TRBD2 as D (6 bases). The CDR3 loop is CASSERTKNTGELFF. As DNA, the CDR3 is TGTGCCAGCAGCGAACGGACTAAGAACACCGGGGAGCTGTTTTTT.